This T cell receptor (beta chain) emerged from a study of shared clonotypes between healthy human individuals. Study at large: CD8 memory received one plate per donor, CD8 naive two, CD4 memory three and CD4 naive three.

Sorted-subset replicate PCRs used about 200 ng DNA, approximately 33,000 T cell genomes. The repertoire was sequenced with immunoSEQ multiplex PCR; TCRdb's copy has only in-frame clones and lacks some. Here the sample spans hundreds of thousands of clones, 95% to 97% being singletons. Whole-study results and caveats: The study found about 4.6% of naive CD4 clonotypes shared across several donors.

Trimming removed 5 bases from V and 4 bases from J, with 14 bases in between. Germline CDR1 reads MNHEY; CDR2 reads SVGAGI. This CDR3 has 14 residues. Remarks on this clone: The antigen remains unidentified.

The J gene is TRBJ2-5, the V gene TRBV6-5, with D possibly being TRBD2 (6 bases). The clonotype was recovered from a man in his thirties or forties in good health. Sample: memory CD8+ T cells sorted from blood. Indicated subset: CD45RO+ cells pooled with CCR7-negative TemRA cells. CDR3 coding DNA: TGTGCCAGCAGTCCCCGGGGGTGGCGAGAGACCCAGTACTTC. This gives the protein CASSPRGWRETQYF.